What follows describes a single T cell receptor beta chain. This clone was observed a few times. No cognate antigen has been identified for it. No per-base quality is available; no much larger clone lies one base away. The twin pairs came from the European Cystic Fibrosis Twin and Sibling Study Cohort, which recruited patients from 150 or so CF clinics across 14 European countries. Zygosity and CFTR genotype were verified in-house, and zygosity was tested by multiplex PCR of nine short tandem repeat loci. Peripheral blood was sampled from each twin, and clinical parameters were recorded on the day of blood sampling. Phenol/chloroform extraction was used to isolate genomic DNA from peripheral blood cells, and the DNA was then kept in TE buffer at 4 degrees C. The CDR3 has 14 amino acids, counting the end cysteine and phenylalanine. Kept here is only the CDR3 DNA, which spans 42 bases and is read in frame from base 1. Trimming costs V 1 base and J 5 bases, and their ends lie 8 bases apart. CDR1 and CDR2 are read off the germline V gene as MGHRA and YSYEKL.

These data come from a study of monozygotic twins with cystic fibrosis (dated by TCRdb to the early 2020s). As for the study more broadly: Barcoded libraries were prepared from three micrograms of fragmented DNA with around 15 PCR cycles. The study compared TCR beta repertoires within and between 16 monozygotic twin pairs with cystic fibrosis to assess genetic influence on V and J gene usage. The cohort comprised ten female and six male twin pairs aged about 2.0 to 36.4 years, median roughly 9.9 years, mostly children and adolescents. Twins were ranked among around 960 cohort participants for weight-for-height and FEVPerc (FEV1 disease centile) at the day of blood sampling. Data for three of the twin pairs had been reported earlier in a different context. The paper as a whole reports these results and caveats: Sharing of nucleotide-identical clonotypes was significantly greater within monozygotic CF twin pairs than between unrelated CF individuals (P = 0.000026, Mann-Whitney). V gene usage was most similar to the co-twin for 13 of 16 pairs, and J usage for 8 of 16 pairs, suggesting genetic constraints. Only a small cohort was studied, and no association of shared CDR3 numbers with age, concordance or disease severity was found. Simpson clonality tended to be low (median roughly 0.009), which suggests a naive-dominated repertoire, although clonality was higher in the most severely affected patients.

TCR beta CDR3 regions were amplified by multiplex PCR using the immunoSEQ immune profiling system, following the manufacturer's instructions. An Illumina NextSeq system was used for sequencing. In the source study's methods: The immunoSEQ Analyzer platform handled processing of the sequence data, and clonality was calculated by taking the square root of Simpson's index of productive rearrangements. Similarity in V and J usage was quantified by Jensen-Shannon distance, and CDR3 generation probabilities were calculated with OLGA. The researchers looked up shared CDR3 sequences in the immuneACCESS database (August 2020) and in VDJdb (December 2020). TCRdb retrieved this table from immuneACCESS and kept in-frame rearrangements only. Not all clones are present; in checked studies, unresolved V genes account for under half, and no reason is known for the remainder. The V and J calls and clone size were taken over from that table, and D and trimming were inferred from the DNA. Here the sample has more than 12,000 clones; 80% to 90% occur a single time. Around 1.1% of the sample is in the top ten clones.

The rearranged chain carries TRBV4-1 and TRBJ2-2, with the D gene not clear enough to name. Sequencing was performed on blood. This sequence originates from a boy under 18 with cystic fibrosis. The CDR3 loop reads CASSQVFRTGELFF. In nucleotide form, the sequence is TGCGCCAGCAGCCAAGTTTTCAGGACCGGGGAGCTGTTTTTT.